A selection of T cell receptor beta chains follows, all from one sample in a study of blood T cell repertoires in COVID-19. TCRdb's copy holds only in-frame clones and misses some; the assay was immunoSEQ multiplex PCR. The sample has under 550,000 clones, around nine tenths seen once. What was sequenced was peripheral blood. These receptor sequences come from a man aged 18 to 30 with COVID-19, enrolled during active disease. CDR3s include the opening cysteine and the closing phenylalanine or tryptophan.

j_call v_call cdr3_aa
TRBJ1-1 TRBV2 CASSIVGGGDAFF
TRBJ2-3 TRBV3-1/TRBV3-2 CASSPRGSSSTDTQYF
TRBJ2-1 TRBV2 CASSEYSYNEQFF
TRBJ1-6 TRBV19 CASSPRQGLNSPLHF
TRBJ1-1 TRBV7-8 CASSITSGNMNTEAFF
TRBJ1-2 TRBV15 CATSRDFAQLTYGYTF
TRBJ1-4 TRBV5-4 CASSLAGGLGEKLFF
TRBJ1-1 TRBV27 CASSLRGRNTEAFF
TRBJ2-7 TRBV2 CASRAWTGIYEQYF
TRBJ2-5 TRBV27 CASSLWQQETQYF
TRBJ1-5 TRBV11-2 CASSPGEPRPRNQPQHF
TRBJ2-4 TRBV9 CASSHERADIQYF
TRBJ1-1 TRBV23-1 CASSHKGAISTEAFF
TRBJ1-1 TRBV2 CASSVDRGHTEAFF
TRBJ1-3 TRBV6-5 CASSTGLSSGNTIYF
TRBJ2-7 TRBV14 CASSPGSYEQYF
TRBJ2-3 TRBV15 CATSSDWASGSTDTQYF
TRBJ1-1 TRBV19 CASSIAGAVTEAFF
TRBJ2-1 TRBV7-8 CASSLAIRHQIGVF
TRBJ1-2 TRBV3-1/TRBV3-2 CASSPRGSAGGGYTF
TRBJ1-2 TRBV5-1 CASSPEDSYGYTF
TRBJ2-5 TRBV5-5 CASSWDSQETQYF
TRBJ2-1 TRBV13 CASIRAGGRNEQFF
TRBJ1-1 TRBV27 CASSHRGRGTEAFF
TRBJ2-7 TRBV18 CASSPGASGPYEQYF
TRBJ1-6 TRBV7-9 CASSTKAGQAYNSPLHF
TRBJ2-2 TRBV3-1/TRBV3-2 CASSQGLAGGPAGELFF
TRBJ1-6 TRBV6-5 CASSYSRGRGNSPLHF
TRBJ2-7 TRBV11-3 CASSFSGREQYF
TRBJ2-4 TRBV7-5 CVRRKTGPLAKNIQYF
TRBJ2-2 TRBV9 CASSVGLPPSGELFF
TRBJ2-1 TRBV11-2 CASSIPGNWQFF
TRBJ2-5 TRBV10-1 CASSESKQTQETQYF
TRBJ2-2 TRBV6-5 CASKGGIGNTGELFF
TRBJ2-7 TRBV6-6 CASGSSGGSETYEQYF
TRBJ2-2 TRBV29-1 CSGLHPNTGELFF
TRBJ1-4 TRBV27 CASRKGTNEKLFF
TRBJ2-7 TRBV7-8 CASSSPAALYEQYF
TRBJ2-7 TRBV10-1 CASSRGGSYEQYF
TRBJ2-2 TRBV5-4 CASSWIPGGNTGELFF
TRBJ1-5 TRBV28 CASSLSGTGNQPQHF
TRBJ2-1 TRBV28 CASSATPGQGTYNEQFF
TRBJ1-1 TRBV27 CASSLRDRDTEAFF
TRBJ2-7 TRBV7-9 CASSLGGPVYEQYF
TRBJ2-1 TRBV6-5 CASSYGLSYNEQFF
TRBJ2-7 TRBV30 CAWNWGEEDEQYF
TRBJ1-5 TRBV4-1 CASSPNREQPQHF
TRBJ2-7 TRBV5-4 CASSSGTGGIEQYF
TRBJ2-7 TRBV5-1 CASSLGAHYEQYF